One and the same sample provided the 18 T cell receptor beta chains below, sequenced in a study of patients and donors after allogeneic stem cell transplantation. In TCRdb, the RT-PCR reads were re-called with MiXCR into one record per CDR3 protein. The profile shows roughly 960,000 distinct CDR3 sequences, roughly 17% of them singletons. Source material: blood, either unsorted or a sorted T cell fraction (not recorded which). The receptors derive from a human donor who was either an allogeneic HSCT recipient or a stem cell or donor lymphocyte infusion donor (not recorded which). It is not recorded whose cells these are; they may come from a transplant donor.

V usage is TRBV19 and J usage is TRBJ1-5; D unresolved. CDR3 length equals 15 residues. In germline, CDR1 is LNHDA, CDR2 SQIVND (reference sequence). V was clipped by 1 base and J by 6 bases, with 13 bases between them. CDR3 in amino acids: CASSIVAGPSQPQHF. CDR3 bases: TGTGCCAGTAGTATAGTGGCCGGGCCCTCTCAGCCCCAGCATTTT.

The chain links TRBV4-3 to TRBJ1-1, with no clear D. The CDR3 extends over 14 amino acids. The germline CDR1 and CDR2 sequences are LGHNA and YSLEER. V was trimmed by 3 bases and J by 3 bases, leaving 11 bases between them. The CDR3 loop reads CASSHKGRDTEAFF. The CDR3 nucleotides read TGCGCCAGCAGCCATAAAGGACGGGACACTGAAGCTTTCTTT.

This clonotype occurred a few times. The chain joins TRBV20-1 to TRBJ1-1; D is perhaps TRBD1 (5 bases). This CDR3 contains 15 residues. Trimming shortened V by 0 bases and J by 0 bases, and 11 bases separated the two germline ends. Germline values: CDR1 DFQATT, CDR2 SNEGSKA (reference sequence). The CDR3 protein is CSARDGRRVNTEAFF. The DNA of the CDR3 is TGCAGTGCTAGAGATGGGCGCAGGGTGAACACTGAAGCTTTCTTT.

The chain is built from TRBV5-1 and TRBJ1-3; D is uncertain. The germline V and J ends were trimmed by 3 bases and 5 bases, with 15 bases remaining between them. The germline CDR1 and CDR2 sequences are SGHRS and YFSETQ. The CDR3 is 15 residues long. The chain's CDR3 is CASSSPDRYRNTIYF. For the CDR3, the DNA is TGCGCCAGCAGCTCGCCTGATAGGTATAGAAACACCATATATTTT.

In this sample, this clonotype turned up many times. The gene calls are TRBV12-3 or TRBV12-4 and TRBJ2-1, with 12 bases that match TRBD2. V shed 6 bases, J shed 8 bases, and the junction held 8 bases outside the gene matches. CDR3 size: 15 residues. The CDR3 loop is CASSKTSGSFHEQFF. The CDR3 region has the DNA TGTGCCAGCAGCAAGACTAGCGGGAGCTTCCATGAGCAGTTCTTC.

The table lists this clonotype with a few counts. This chain joins TRBV12-3 or TRBV12-4 and TRBJ1-2; a weak D match, TRBD1 (5 bases). V was clipped by 3 bases and J by 6 bases, with 23 bases between them. There are 17 residues in the CDR3. For the CDR3, the DNA is TGTGCCAGCAGTTTGAGTCATCAGGGAGGCGCCCATCATGGCTACACCTTC. Its protein product is CASSLSHQGGAHHGYTF.

The CDR3, as DNA: TGTGCCAGTAGTATAAACAGGGCAGACGAGCAGTACTTC. Residues: CASSINRADEQYF. V is TRBV19 and J is TRBJ2-7; possible D gene TRBD1, 6 bases. CDR1 is LNHDA, CDR2 SQIVND, per germline (reference sequence). Between the trimmed V and J ends, which lost 2 bases and 5 bases, there was a span of 10 bases. The CDR3 has 13 amino acids.

This clonotype was seen only a few times. The chain recombines TRBV5-1 with TRBJ2-7, with 9 bases fitting TRBD2. The CDR3 is made up of 14 amino acids. Germline CDR1 SGHRS, CDR2 YFSETQ. V lost 4 bases, J lost 2 bases, and 4 bases stayed unmatched. The CDR3 coding sequence is TGCGCCAGCAGCACAGCGGGGGGAGCCTACGAGCAGTACTTC. Translated: CASSTAGGAYEQYF.

This clonotype was counted between two and nine times. V and J are TRBV7-9 and TRBJ1-3; the D is unclear. CDR1 is SEHNR and CDR2 is FQNEAQ in the germline V gene (reference sequence). The ends were cut back, 4 bases at V and 0 bases at J, with 16 bases in the middle. The CDR3 totals 17 residues. CDR3 amino acids: CASSSWLGRTSGNTIYF. The CDR3, as DNA: TGTGCCAGCAGCTCCTGGCTAGGGCGGACCTCTGGAAACACCATATATTTT.

The sample holds a few counts of this clonotype. The CDR3 DNA follows: TGTGCCAGCACTTACGGGGACAGGAGCACAGATACGCAGTATTTT. It is translated as CASTYGDRSTDTQYF. The chain combines TRBV27 with TRBJ2-3; 8 bases match TRBD1. The trim removed 7 bases at V and 0 bases at J, leaving 6 bases unmatched. The germline V gene has CDR1 MNHEY and CDR2 SMNVEV (reference sequence). The CDR3 has 15 amino acids.

This chain links TRBV2 with TRBJ2-2; 8 nucleotides align to TRBD2. CDR1 and CDR2 (germline): SNHLY, FYNNEI. With 2 bases clipped from V and 5 bases from J, the junction kept 7 bases outside the gene matches. The CDR3 is made up of 16 amino acids. CDR3 nucleotide sequence: TGTGCCAGCAGTGAATCGGGGGGGCGGAGGACCGGGGAGCTGTTTTTT. Translation: CASSESGGRRTGELFF.

The chain combines TRBV7-2 with TRBJ1-1; D uncertain. Germline assignment: CDR1 SGHTA and CDR2 FQGNSA. V was cut by 5 bases and J by 4 bases, with 17 bases left in between. The CDR3 contains 15 residues. CDR3 in amino acids: CASSPGGVAGTEAFF. DNA of the CDR3: TGTGCCAGCAGCCCCGGCGGGGTAGCAGGCACTGAAGCTTTCTTT.

This clonotype was observed a few times. This chain uses TRBV25-1 with TRBJ2-2; 8 bases match TRBD2. Germline V gene data show CDR1 as MGHDK and CDR2 as SYGVNS. The CDR3 has 15 residues. V lost 8 bases to trimming and J lost 0 bases; unmatched junction nucleotides: 5. CDR3 nucleotides: TGTGCCAGCTCGTCGGGACTAGCGAACACCGGGGAGCTGTTTTTT. It specifies CASSSGLANTGELFF.

Here the CDR3 DNA reads TGCGCCAGCAGCTTGGACAGCATAGCGAACACTGAAGCTTTCTTT. It is translated as CASSLDSIANTEAFF. The chain combines TRBV5-1 with TRBJ1-1; D unresolved. V lost 0 bases and J lost 1, with 10 bases in between. Germline V gene lookup returns CDR1 SGHRS and CDR2 YFSETQ. The CDR3 length is 15 residues. The whole variable domain, remainder taken from reference TRBV5-1 and TRBJ1-1, is KAGVTQTPRYLIKTRGQQVTLSCSPISGHRSVSWYQQTPGQGLQFLFEYFSETQRNKGNFPGRFSGRQFSNSRSEMNVSTLELGDSALYLCASSLDSIANTEAFFGQGTRLTVV.

This clonotype was seen more than once but under ten times. The chain is built from TRBV20-1 and TRBJ2-7, with TRBD1 identical over 10 bases. Germline CDR1 DFQATT, CDR2 SNEGSKA (reference sequence). This CDR3 comprises 14 residues. The junction had 3 bases not matched to a gene; V was cut back by 1 base and J by 3 bases. The CDR3 here is CSARGTGGIYEQYF. The CDR3 bases are TGCAGTGCTAGAGGGACAGGGGGAATCTACGAGCAGTACTTC.

The J gene is TRBJ2-5, the V gene TRBV6-2 or TRBV6-3; 8 positions match TRBD2. The CDR3 extends over 15 amino acids. CDR1 and CDR2 (germline): MNHEY, SVGEGT. Trimming removed 5 bases from V and 2 bases from J; junction bases left unmatched: 7. Written as DNA, the CDR3 is TGTGCCAGCAGTACAAGCGGGGGAAAACAAGAGACCCAGTACTTC. It encodes CASSTSGGKQETQYF.

This clonotype was recorded many times. This sequence joins TRBV4-3 and TRBJ1-2, with a possible D match to TRBD1 (5 bases). The CDR3 spans 14 residues. Germline lookup yields CDR1 LGHNA and CDR2 YSLEER. V was clipped by 4 bases and J by 6 bases, with 15 bases between them. This chain's CDR3 is CASSPTPGDHGYTF. In DNA form, the CDR3 reads TGCGCCAGCAGCCCTACCCCGGGGGATCATGGCTACACCTTC.

This chain connects TRBV5-5 to TRBJ2-3; TRBD2 matches 7 bases. V shed 0 bases and J 3 bases; nucleotides not matched to a gene: 13. The CDR3 runs 18 residues. CDR1 is SGHKS and CDR2 is YYEKEE in the germline V gene (reference sequence). In DNA, the CDR3 is TGTGCCAGCAGCTTGGCCGCGAGGGGAGCGGGGTTAACAGATACGCAGTATTTT. Its protein is CASSLAARGAGLTDTQYF.